This T cell receptor beta chain derives from a study of long-term antiretroviral therapy in people with HIV. V gave up 5 bases and J gave up 5 bases, with 15 bases separating them. This CDR3 is 14 amino acids long. Germline V gene data show CDR1 as SGHTA and CDR2 as FQGNSA. Investigators performed immunoSEQ version v3.0 at survey level. The repertoire was sequenced with immunoSEQ multiplex PCR; TCRdb's copy has only in-frame clones and lacks some. The table lists approximately 17,000 clones, roughly 80% of them singletons. The gene calls are TRBV7-2 and TRBJ2-5; D gene unclear. Source: unsorted PBMCs, taken roughly 1.2 years before starting antiretroviral therapy. The receptor's source is a man aged 30 to 45 with HIV. CDR3 bases: TGTGCCAGCAGCCCGAGTTGGCTTGGGGAGACCCAGTACTTC. Its protein is CASSPSWLGETQYF.